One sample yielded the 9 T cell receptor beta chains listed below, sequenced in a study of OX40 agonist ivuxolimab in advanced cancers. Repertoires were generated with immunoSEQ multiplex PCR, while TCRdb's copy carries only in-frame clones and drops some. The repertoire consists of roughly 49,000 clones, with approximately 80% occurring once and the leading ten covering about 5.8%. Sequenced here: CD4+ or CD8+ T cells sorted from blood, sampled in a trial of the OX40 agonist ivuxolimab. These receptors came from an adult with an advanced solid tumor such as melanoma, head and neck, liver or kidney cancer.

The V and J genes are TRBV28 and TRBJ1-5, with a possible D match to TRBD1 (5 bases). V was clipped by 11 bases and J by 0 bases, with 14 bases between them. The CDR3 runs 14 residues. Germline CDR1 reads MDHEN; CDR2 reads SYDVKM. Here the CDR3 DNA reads TGTGCCCAAGGCGGGGGATCTAGCAATCAGCCCCAGCATTTT. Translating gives CAQGGGSSNQPQHF.

CDR3 residues: CASSQRDPRSGNTEAFF. CDR3 sequence (DNA): TGTGCCAGCAGCCAACGGGACCCCCGTAGTGGGAACACTGAAGCTTTCTTT. The chain has TRBV28 and TRBJ1-1, with a weak D call TRBD1 (5 bases). Germline V lookup: CDR1 MDHEN, CDR2 SYDVKM. Deletions cut 6 bases from V and 1 base from J, with 21 bases between. The CDR3 is 17 residues long.

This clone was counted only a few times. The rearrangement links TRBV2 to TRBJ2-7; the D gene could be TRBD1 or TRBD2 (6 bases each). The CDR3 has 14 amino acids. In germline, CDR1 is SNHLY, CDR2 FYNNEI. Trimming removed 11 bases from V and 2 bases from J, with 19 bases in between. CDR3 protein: CARQGTLGAYEQYF. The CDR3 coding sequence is TGTGCCCGGCAGGGGACTTTGGGGGCCTACGAGCAGTACTTC.

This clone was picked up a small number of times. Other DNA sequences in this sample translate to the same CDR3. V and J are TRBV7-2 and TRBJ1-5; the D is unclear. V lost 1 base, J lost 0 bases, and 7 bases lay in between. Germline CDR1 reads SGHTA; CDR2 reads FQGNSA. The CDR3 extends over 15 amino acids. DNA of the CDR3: TGTGCCAGCAGCTTAGAGGGCTATAGCAATCAGCCCCAGCATTTT. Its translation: CASSLEGYSNQPQHF.

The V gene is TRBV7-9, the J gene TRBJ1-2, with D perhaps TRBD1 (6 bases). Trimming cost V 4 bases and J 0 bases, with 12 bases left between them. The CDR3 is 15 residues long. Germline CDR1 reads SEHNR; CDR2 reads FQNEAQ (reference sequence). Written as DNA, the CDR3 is TGTGCCAGCAGCTCCGGACAGAGAGCTAACTATGGCTACACCTTC. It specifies CASSSGQRANYGYTF.

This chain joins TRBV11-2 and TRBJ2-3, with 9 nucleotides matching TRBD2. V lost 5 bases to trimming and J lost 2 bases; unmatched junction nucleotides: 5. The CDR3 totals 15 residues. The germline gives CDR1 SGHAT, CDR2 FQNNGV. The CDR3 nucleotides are TGTGCCAGCAGCCGGACTAGCGAACTCACAGATACGCAGTATTTT. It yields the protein CASSRTSELTDTQYF.

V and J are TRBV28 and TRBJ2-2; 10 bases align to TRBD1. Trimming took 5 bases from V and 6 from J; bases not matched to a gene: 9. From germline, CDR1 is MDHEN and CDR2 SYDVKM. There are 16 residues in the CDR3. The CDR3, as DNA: TGTGCCAGCAGTCCCCAGACAGGGGGCAAGGCCGGGGAGCTGTTTTTT. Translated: CASSPQTGGKAGELFF.

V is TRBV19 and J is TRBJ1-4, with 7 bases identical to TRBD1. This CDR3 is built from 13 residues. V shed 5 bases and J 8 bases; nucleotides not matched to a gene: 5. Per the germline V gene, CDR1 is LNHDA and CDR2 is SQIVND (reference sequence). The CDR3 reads CASSATGNEKLFF. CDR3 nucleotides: TGTGCCAGTAGTGCGACAGGGAACGAAAAACTGTTTTTT. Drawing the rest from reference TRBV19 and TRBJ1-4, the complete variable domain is DGGITQSPKYLFRKEGQNVTLSCEQNLNHDAMYWYRQDPGQGLRLIYYSQIVNDFQKGDIAEGYSVSREKKESFPLTVTSAQKNPTAFYLCASSATGNEKLFFGSGTQLSVL.

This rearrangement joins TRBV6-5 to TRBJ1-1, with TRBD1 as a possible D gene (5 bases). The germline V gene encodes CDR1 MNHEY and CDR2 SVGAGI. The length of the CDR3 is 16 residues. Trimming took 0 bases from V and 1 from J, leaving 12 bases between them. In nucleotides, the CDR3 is TGTGCCAGCAGTTACTCTGGGGGGGAAGGGAACACTGAAGCTTTCTTT. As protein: CASSYSGGEGNTEAFF.